This T cell receptor (beta chain) was sequenced for a study of blood T cells in healthy people across ages. This CDR3 is 12 amino acids long. Trimming cost V 8 bases and J 6 bases, with 13 bases left between them. CDR1 is MNHEY and CDR2 is SMNVEV in the germline V gene (reference sequence). A second about 6 to 12 cycle PCR used barcoded and J-beta primers. Via MiXCR, TCRdb re-called the 5' RACE reads, giving one row per CDR3 protein. This table holds hundreds of thousands of distinct CDR3 sequences, under 40% found once. The V gene is TRBV27, the J gene TRBJ2-5; D is unresolved. This sequence originates from a man younger than 30 in good health. The sample was blood. This CDR3 reads CASGKRLQTQYF. The CDR3 region has the DNA TGTGCCAGCGGCAAGCGTTTACAGACCCAGTACTTC.